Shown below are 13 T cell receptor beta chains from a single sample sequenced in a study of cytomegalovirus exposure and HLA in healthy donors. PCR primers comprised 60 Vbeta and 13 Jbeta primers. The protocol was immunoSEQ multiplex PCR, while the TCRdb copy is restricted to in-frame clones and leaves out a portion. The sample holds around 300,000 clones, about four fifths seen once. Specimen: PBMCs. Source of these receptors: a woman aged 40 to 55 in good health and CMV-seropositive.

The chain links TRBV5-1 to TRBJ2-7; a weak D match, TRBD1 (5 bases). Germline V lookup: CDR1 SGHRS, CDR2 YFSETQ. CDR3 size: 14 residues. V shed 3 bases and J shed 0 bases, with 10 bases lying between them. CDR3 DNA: TGCGCCAGCAGCTCGACAGCGAGCTCCTACGAGCAGTACTTC. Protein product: CASSSTASSYEQYF.

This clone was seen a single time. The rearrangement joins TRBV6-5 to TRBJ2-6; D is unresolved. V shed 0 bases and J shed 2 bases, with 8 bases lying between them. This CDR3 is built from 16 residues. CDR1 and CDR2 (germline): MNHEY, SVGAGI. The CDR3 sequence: CASSYSTPPGANVLTF. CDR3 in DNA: TGTGCCAGCAGTTACTCGACACCGCCTGGGGCCAACGTCCTGACTTTC.

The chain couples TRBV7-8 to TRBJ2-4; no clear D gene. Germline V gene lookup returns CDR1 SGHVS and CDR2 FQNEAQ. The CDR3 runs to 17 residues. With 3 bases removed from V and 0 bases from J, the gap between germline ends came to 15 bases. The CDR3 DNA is TGTGCCAGCAGCTTGTATCAGCAAGACTTAGCCAAAAACATTCAGTACTTC. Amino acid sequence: CASSLYQQDLAKNIQYF.

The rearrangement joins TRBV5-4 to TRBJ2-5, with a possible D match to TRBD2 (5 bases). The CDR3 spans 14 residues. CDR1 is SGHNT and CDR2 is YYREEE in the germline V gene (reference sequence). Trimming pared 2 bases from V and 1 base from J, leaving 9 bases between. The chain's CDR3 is CASSFGGGQETQYF. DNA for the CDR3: TGTGCCAGCAGCTTCGGAGGAGGCCAAGAGACCCAGTACTTC.

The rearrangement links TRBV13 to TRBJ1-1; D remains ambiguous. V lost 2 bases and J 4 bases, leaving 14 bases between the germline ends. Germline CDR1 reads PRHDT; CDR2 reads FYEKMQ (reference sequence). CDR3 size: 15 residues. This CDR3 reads CASSLYFDGSTEAFF. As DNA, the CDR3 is TGTGCCAGCAGCTTATATTTCGACGGGAGCACTGAAGCTTTCTTT.

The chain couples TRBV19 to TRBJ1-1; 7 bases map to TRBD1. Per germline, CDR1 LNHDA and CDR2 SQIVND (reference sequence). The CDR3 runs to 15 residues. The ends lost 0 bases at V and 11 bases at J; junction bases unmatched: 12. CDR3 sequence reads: CASSIDHDRARLAFF. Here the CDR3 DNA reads TGTGCCAGTAGTATAGACCACGACAGGGCGAGGCTCGCTTTCTTT.

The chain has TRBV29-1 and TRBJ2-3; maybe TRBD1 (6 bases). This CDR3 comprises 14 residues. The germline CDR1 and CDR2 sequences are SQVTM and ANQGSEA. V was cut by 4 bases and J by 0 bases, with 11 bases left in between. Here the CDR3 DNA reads TGCAGCGTTGTTGGGACATCTAGCACAGATACGCAGTATTTT. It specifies CSVVGTSSTDTQYF.

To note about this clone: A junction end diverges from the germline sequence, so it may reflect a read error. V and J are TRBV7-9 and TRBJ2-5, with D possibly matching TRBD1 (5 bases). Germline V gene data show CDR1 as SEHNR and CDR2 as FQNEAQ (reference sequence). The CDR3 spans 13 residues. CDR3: CSSSLVGLETQYF. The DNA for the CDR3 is TGTTCCAGCAGCTTAGTGGGGCTAGAGACCCAGTACTTC.

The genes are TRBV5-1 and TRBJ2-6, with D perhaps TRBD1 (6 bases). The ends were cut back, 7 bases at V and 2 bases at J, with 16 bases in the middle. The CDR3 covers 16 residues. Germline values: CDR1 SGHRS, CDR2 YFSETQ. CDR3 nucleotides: TGCGCCAGCCTGGGTGGGGGCCGCACTGGGGCCAACGTCCTGACTTTC. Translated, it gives CASLGGGRTGANVLTF.

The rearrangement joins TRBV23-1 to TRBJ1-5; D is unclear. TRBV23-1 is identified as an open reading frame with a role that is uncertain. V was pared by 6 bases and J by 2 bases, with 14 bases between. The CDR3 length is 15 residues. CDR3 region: CASRRNSRRNQPQHF. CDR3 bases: TGCGCCAGCAGACGTAACTCTAGGCGCAATCAGCCCCAGCATTTT.

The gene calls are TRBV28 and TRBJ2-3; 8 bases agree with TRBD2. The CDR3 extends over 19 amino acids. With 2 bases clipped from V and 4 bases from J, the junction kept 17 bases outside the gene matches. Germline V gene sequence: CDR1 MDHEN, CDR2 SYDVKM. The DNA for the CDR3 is TGTGCCAGCAGTTTACTAATATCGACGAGCGGGAGTGATCCAGATACGCAGTATTTT. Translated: CASSLLISTSGSDPDTQYF.

The CDR3 protein is CAWTPGQGSPGANVLTF. The CDR3 region has the DNA TGTGCCTGGACTCCGGGACAGGGTAGTCCTGGGGCCAACGTCCTGACTTTC. V gene TRBV30 combines with J gene TRBJ2-6; 9 nucleotides agree with TRBD1. The CDR3 runs to 17 residues. The V gene end was trimmed by 4 bases and the J gene end by 2 bases; junction bases not matched to a gene: 9. Germline V gene lookup returns CDR1 GTSNPN and CDR2 SVGIG (reference sequence).

CDR3 loop: CASTVYNEQFF. In nucleotides, the CDR3 is TGTGCCAGCACCGTTTACAATGAGCAGTTCTTC. V gene TRBV7-2 combines with J gene TRBJ2-1; no clear D. Trimming shortened V by 7 bases and J by 4 bases, and 5 bases separated the two germline ends. The CDR3 runs 11 residues. The germline V gene has CDR1 SGHTA and CDR2 FQGNSA.